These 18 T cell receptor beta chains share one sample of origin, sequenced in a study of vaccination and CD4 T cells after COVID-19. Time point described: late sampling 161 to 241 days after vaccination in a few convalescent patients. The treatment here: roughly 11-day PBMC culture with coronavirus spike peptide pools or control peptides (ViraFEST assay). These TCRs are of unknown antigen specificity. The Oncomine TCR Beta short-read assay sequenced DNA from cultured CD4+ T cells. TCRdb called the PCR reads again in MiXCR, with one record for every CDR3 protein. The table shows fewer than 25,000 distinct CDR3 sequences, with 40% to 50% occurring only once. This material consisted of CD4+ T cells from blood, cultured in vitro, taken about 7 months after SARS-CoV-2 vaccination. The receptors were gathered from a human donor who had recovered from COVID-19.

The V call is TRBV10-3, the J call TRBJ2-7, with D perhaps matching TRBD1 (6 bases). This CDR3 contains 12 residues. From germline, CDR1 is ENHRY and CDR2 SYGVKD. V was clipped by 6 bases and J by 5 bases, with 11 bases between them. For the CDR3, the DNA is TGTGCCATCAGCGTACAGGGCGACGAGCAGTACTTC. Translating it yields CAISVQGDEQYF.

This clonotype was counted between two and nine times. CDR3 loop: CAISGGQGSTDTQYF. The DNA of the CDR3 is TGTGCCATCAGTGGGGGCCAGGGGAGCACAGATACGCAGTATTTT. V is TRBV10-3 and J is TRBJ2-3, with a tentative D call TRBD1 (6 bases). The CDR3 contains 15 residues. V was pared by 4 bases and J by 0 bases, with 11 bases between. Germline V gene lookup returns CDR1 ENHRY and CDR2 SYGVKD.

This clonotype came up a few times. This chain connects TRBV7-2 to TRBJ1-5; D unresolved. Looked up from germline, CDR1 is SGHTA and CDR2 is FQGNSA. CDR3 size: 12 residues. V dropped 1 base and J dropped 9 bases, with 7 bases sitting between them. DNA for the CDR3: TGTGCCAGCAGCTTAGGGCCCAGGCCCCAGCATTTT. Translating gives CASSLGPRPQHF.

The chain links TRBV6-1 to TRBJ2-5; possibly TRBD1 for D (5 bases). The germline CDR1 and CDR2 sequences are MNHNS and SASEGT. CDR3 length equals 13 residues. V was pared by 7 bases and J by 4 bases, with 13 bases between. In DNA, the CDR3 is TGTGCCAGCACCTCGACAGTTTCAGAGACCCAGTACTTC. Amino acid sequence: CASTSTVSETQYF.

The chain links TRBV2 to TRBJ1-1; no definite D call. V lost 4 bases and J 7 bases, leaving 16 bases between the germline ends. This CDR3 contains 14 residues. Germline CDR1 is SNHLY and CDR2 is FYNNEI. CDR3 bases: TGTGCCAGCAGTGGTAGCGTCTACCCCAGTGAAGCTTTCTTT. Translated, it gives CASSGSVYPSEAFF. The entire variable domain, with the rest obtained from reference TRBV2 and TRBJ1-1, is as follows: EPEVTQTPSHQVTQMGQEVILRCVPISNHLYFYWYRQILGQKVEFLVSFYNNEISEKSEIFDDQFSVERPDGSNFTLKIRSTKLEDSAMYFCASSGSVYPSEAFFGQGTRLTVV.

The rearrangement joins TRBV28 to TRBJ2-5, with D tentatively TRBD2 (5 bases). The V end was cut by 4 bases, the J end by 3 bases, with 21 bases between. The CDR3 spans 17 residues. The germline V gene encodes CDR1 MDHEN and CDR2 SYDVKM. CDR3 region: CASSYLKTFRREETQYF. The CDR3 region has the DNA TGTGCCAGCAGTTACCTCAAGACCTTTAGGCGGGAAGAGACCCAGTACTTC. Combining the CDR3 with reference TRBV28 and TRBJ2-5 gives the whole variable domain DVKVTQSSRYLVKRTGEKVFLECVQDMDHENMFWYRQDPGLGLRLIYFSYDVKMKEKGDIPEGYSVSREKKERFSLILESASTNQTSMYLCASSYLKTFRREETQYFGPGTRLLVL.

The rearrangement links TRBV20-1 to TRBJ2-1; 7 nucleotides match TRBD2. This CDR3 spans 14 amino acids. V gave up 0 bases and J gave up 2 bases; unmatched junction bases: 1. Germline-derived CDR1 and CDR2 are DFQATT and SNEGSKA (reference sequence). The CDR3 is CSARESGTYNEQFF. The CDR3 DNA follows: TGCAGTGCTAGAGAAAGCGGGACCTACAATGAGCAGTTCTTC.

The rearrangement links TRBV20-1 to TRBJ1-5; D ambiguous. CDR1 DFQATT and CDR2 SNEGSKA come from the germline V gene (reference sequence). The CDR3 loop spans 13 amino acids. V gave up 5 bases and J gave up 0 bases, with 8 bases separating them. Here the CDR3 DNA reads TGCAGTGCTCTGACAACTAGCAATCAGCCCCAGCATTTT. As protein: CSALTTSNQPQHF.

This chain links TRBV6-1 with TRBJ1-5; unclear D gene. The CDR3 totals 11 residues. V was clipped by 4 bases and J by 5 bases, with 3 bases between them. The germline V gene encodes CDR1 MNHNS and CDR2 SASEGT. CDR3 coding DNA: TGTGCCAGCAGTGGGGATCAGCCCCAGCATTTT. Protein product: CASSGDQPQHF.

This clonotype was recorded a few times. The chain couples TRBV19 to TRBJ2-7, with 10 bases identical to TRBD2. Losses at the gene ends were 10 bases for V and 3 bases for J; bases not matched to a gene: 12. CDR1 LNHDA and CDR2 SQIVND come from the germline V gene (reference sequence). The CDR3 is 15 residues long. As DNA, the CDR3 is TGTGCCACCCAGTGGGGTACTAGCGGGGTCTACGAGCAGTACTTC. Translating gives CATQWGTSGVYEQYF.

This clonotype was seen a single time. Here the CDR3 reads CASNRDGYTF. Here the CDR3 DNA reads TGTGCCAGCAATCGGGATGGCTACACCTTC. The V call is TRBV6-1, the J call TRBJ1-2; D is uncertain. The CDR3 contains 10 residues. V was cut by 7 bases and J by 6 bases, with 6 bases left in between. CDR1 and CDR2 from the germline V gene are MNHNS and SASEGT.

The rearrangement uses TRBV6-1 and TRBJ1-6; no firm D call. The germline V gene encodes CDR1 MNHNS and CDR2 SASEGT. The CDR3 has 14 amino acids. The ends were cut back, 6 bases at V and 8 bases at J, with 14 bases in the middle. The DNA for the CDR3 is TGTGCCAGCAGGATACCCACCGGGTATTCACCCCTCCACTTT. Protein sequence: CASRIPTGYSPLHF.

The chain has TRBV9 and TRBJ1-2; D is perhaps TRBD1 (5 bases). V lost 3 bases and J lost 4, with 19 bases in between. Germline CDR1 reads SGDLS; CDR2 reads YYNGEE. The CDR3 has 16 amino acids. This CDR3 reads CASSGGSPRSGYGYTF. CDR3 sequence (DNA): TGTGCCAGCAGCGGGGGCAGCCCGCGTTCAGGCTATGGCTACACCTTC.

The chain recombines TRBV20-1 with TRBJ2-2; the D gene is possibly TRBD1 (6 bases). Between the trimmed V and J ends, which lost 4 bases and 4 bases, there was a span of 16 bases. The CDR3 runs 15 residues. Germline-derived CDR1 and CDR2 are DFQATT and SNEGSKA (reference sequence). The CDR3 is CSAKQGFGSTGELFF. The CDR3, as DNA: TGCAGTGCTAAACAGGGTTTTGGTAGCACCGGGGAGCTGTTTTTT.

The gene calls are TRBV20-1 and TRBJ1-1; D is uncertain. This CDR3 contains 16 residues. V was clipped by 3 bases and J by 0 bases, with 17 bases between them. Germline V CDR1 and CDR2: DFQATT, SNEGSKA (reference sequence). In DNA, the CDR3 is TGCAGTGCTAGTAAAGCCGAGCAGACTATGAACACTGAAGCTTTCTTT. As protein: CSASKAEQTMNTEAFF.

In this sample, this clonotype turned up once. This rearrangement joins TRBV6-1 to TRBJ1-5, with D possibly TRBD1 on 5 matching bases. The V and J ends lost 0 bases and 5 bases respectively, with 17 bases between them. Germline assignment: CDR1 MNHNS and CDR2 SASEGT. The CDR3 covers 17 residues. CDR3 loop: CASSEALPGPRDQPQHF. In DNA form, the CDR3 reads TGTGCCAGCAGTGAAGCGCTTCCGGGGCCCCGAGATCAGCCCCAGCATTTT.

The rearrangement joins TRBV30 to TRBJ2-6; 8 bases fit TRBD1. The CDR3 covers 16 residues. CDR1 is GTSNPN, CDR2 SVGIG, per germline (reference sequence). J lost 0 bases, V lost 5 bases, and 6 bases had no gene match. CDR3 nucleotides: TGTGCCTGGGGAGCCGGGACAGGCTCTGGGGCCAACGTCCTGACTTTC. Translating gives CAWGAGTGSGANVLTF. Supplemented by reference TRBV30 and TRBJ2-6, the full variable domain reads SQTIHQWPATLVQPVGSPLSLECTVEGTSNPNLYWYRQAAGRGLQLLFYSVGIGQISSEVPQNLSASRPQDRQFILSSKKLLLSDSGFYLCAWGAGTGSGANVLTFGAGSRLTVL.

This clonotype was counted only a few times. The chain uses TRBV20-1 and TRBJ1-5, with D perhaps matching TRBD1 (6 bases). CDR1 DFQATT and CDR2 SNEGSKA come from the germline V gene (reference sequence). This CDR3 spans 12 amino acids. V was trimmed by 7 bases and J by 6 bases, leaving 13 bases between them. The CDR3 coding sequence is TGCAGTGTGAAACAGGGCGGTCAGCCCCAGCATTTT. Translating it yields CSVKQGGQPQHF.